A single sample is the source of the 32 T cell receptor beta chains below, sequenced in a study of HIV-infected patients and healthy controls. No cell fractionation was done, so the repertoire covers all unsorted peripheral blood T cells. Alpha and beta constant-region primers primed reverse transcription of around 0.5 ug RNA. Alpha and beta chain libraries were made separately by chain-specific third strand synthesis with multiplexing indices. One entry per CDR3 protein, called by TCRdb with MiXCR from the 5' RACE reads. The data contain 18,000 or so distinct CDR3 sequences, about 9.4% of them seen just once; the ten biggest clones take up 5.5% to 7.5%. Sequencing used blood. The receptors were sampled from an adult in good health.

By sample share, this clonotype is medium-sized. This CDR3 reads CASTLSGGNGELFF. DNA of the CDR3: TGTGCCAGCACCTTAAGCGGGGGAAACGGGGAGCTGTTTTTT. V and J are TRBV12-3 or TRBV12-4 and TRBJ2-2; 8 bases line up with TRBD2. The CDR3 spans 14 residues. J was trimmed by 7 bases and V by 7 bases; bases with no gene match: 8.

This clonotype occurred many times. The chain joins TRBV10-1 to TRBJ2-3; 8 bases map to TRBD2. Germline loops: CDR1 WNHNN, CDR2 SYGVQD (reference sequence). V trimming: 2 bases; J trimming: 6 bases; junction bases outside the gene matches: 7. This CDR3 contains 15 residues. CDR3: CASSEHTGTSDTQYF. Written as DNA, the CDR3 is TGCGCCAGCAGTGAGCACACAGGGACTAGTGATACGCAGTATTTT.

This clonotype was found many times. The chain couples TRBV21-1 to TRBJ1-5. TRBV21-1 is a recognized pseudogene. The CDR3 runs to 15 residues. The DNA of the CDR3 is TGTGCCAGCAGCAAAGATCTGGACAGTAATCAGCCCCAGCATTTT. The encoded protein is CASSKDLDSNQPQHF.

Many counts were recorded for this clonotype. The CDR3 DNA reads as TGTGCCAGCGGACAACAGGGAAAAAAACTGTTTTTT. Amino acid sequence: CASGQQGKKLFF. This chain connects TRBV19 to TRBJ1-4; tentatively, D is TRBD1 (6 bases). The CDR3 sequence is 12 residues long. V was cut by 9 bases and J by 9 bases, with 14 bases left in between. CDR1 and CDR2 (germline): LNHDA, SQIVND (reference sequence).

This clonotype was recorded many times. The rearrangement uses TRBV18 and TRBJ2-4; D unclear. CDR1 and CDR2 (germline): KGHSH, LQKENI. The CDR3 totals 16 residues. V lost 0 bases, J lost 0 bases, and 9 bases lay in between. The CDR3 DNA is TGTGCCAGCTCACCACCGGGGTCGATAGCCAAAAACATTCAGTACTTC. This gives the protein CASSPPGSIAKNIQYF.

This clonotype was recorded at least ten times. The V and J genes are TRBV20-1 and TRBJ1-6; D might be TRBD1 (6 bases). This CDR3 region has 14 residues. Germline V gene lookup returns CDR1 DFQATT and CDR2 SNEGSKA (reference sequence). V was clipped by 3 bases and J by 7 bases, with 13 bases between them. CDR3 region: CSASRGAGNSPLHF. The CDR3 nucleotides are TGCAGTGCTAGTAGGGGGGCGGGGAATTCACCCCTCCACTTT.

This clonotype was picked up many times. The chain is built from TRBV19 and TRBJ2-5; unclear D gene. Germline CDR1 and CDR2: LNHDA and SQIVND (reference sequence). V gave up 4 bases and J gave up 2 bases, with 2 bases separating them. The CDR3 sequence is 11 residues long. The CDR3 DNA reads as TGTGCCAGTAGTACACAAGAGACCCAGTACTTC. This sequence encodes CASSTQETQYF.

This clonotype appeared a few times. The chain carries TRBV18 and TRBJ2-1; 9 bases line up with TRBD2. This CDR3 comprises 19 residues. After removal of 2 bases from V and 8 bases from J, the junction contained 19 bases not matched to a gene. CDR1 KGHSH and CDR2 LQKENI come from the germline V gene. As DNA, the CDR3 is TGTGCCAGCTCACCATCCGCTGGTGTCGGCCTAGCGGGAAACGATGAGCAGTTCTTC. Its translation: CASSPSAGVGLAGNDEQFF.

This clonotype is medium-sized in the sample. V and J are TRBV18 and TRBJ2-6; D may be TRBD1 or TRBD2 (5 bases each). Trimming cost V 2 bases and J 2 bases, with 19 bases left between them. The CDR3 runs to 19 residues. Germline lookup yields CDR1 KGHSH and CDR2 LQKENI. The CDR3 region is CASSPFNRGQPPGANVLTF. For the CDR3, the DNA is TGTGCCAGCTCACCATTTAACCGGGGCCAGCCACCTGGGGCCAACGTCCTGACTTTC.

There are many counts of this clonotype. A junction boundary mismatches the germline segment, possibly from a read error. The gene calls are TRBV7-2 and TRBJ2-2; 7 nucleotides line up with TRBD1. The germline V gene encodes CDR1 SGHTA and CDR2 FQGNSA. This CDR3 region has 14 residues. The CDR3 DNA is TGTGCCAGCAACTTACAGGGGCGCGCCGGGGAGCTGTTTTTT. Translating it yields CASNLQGRAGELFF.

This clonotype was counted ten times or more. The chain couples TRBV5-1 to TRBJ1-3; D not certain. The CDR3 consists of 16 residues. Trimming removed 0 bases at V and 0 bases at J, with 10 bases between. Germline-derived CDR1 and CDR2 are SGHRS and YFSETQ. In DNA form, the CDR3 reads TGCGCCAGCAGCTTGGTCGGTCCGAACTCTGGAAACACCATATATTTT. Translated, it gives CASSLVGPNSGNTIYF.

This clonotype was seen ten or more times. The chain joins TRBV20-1 to TRBJ2-7, with TRBD1 as a possible D gene (6 bases). Germline V gene sequence: CDR1 DFQATT, CDR2 SNEGSKA (reference sequence). Trimming removed 4 bases from V and 1 base from J, with 14 bases in between. This CDR3 region has 14 residues. CDR3: CSAKDGQTSYEQYF. Here the CDR3 DNA reads TGCAGTGCTAAGGATGGACAGACTTCCTACGAGCAGTACTTC.

By proportion, this clonotype is medium-sized (0.01 to 0.1%). The V gene is TRBV10-3, the J gene TRBJ1-1, with D possibly TRBD1 on 6 matching bases. V lost 11 bases, J lost 6 bases, and 13 bases lay in between. CDR1 and CDR2 (germline): ENHRY, SYGVKD. This CDR3 region has 11 residues. The DNA for the CDR3 is TGTGCCTCCCAGGGGAGCGCTGAAGCTTTCTTT. It is translated as CASQGSAEAFF.

The CDR3 protein is CASRRLAENNEQFF. The CDR3, as DNA: TGTGCCAGCAGACGACTAGCGGAGAACAATGAGCAGTTCTTC. The chain recombines TRBV6-1 with TRBJ2-1, with 9 bases lining up with TRBD2. V trimming: 6 bases; J trimming: 5 bases; junction bases outside the gene matches: 5. The CDR3 has 14 amino acids. CDR1 MNHNS and CDR2 SASEGT come from the germline V gene.

In its sample, this clonotype was seen many times. This chain links TRBV7-3 with TRBJ2-1, with 9 nucleotides matching TRBD2. The CDR3 runs to 16 residues. Per the germline V gene, CDR1 is SGHTA and CDR2 is FQGTGA. V was clipped by 7 bases and J by 3 bases; unmatched bases: 10. As DNA, the CDR3 is TGTGCCAGCATCCCAGGTCCTAGCGGGAACTACAATGAGCAGTTCTTC. It yields the protein CASIPGPSGNYNEQFF.

This clonotype was counted at least ten times. CDR3 DNA: TGTGCCAGCAAAGACTTAGGGGAAGAGACCCAGTACTTC. Translation gives CASKDLGEETQYF. V and J are TRBV27 and TRBJ2-5, with a weak D call TRBD1 (5 bases). The CDR3 has 13 residues. Trimming stripped 7 bases from V and 3 bases from J, with 12 bases between. CDR1 MNHEY and CDR2 SMNVEV come from the germline V gene (reference sequence).

This clonotype was counted at least ten times. This sequence joins TRBV5-6 and TRBJ2-6; the D is unclear. The CDR3 consists of 20 residues. The V and J ends lost 0 bases and 0 bases respectively, with 19 bases between them. The V gene's germline CDR1 is SGHDT and CDR2 YYEEEE. The CDR3 DNA reads as TGTGCCAGCAGCTTGGCTTTTAATCAGTTCATCAGCTCTGGGGCCAACGTCCTGACTTTC. Translation: CASSLAFNQFISSGANVLTF.

Only a few counts were recorded for this clonotype. The V call is TRBV28, the J call TRBJ1-5, with no clear D. Germline V gene data show CDR1 as MDHEN and CDR2 as SYDVKM. CDR3 size: 15 residues. V dropped 5 bases and J dropped 3 bases, with 14 bases sitting between them. The CDR3 nucleotides are TGTGCCAGCAGTCCTTCTAGTTCGAACAATCAGCCCCAGCATTTT. It translates to CASSPSSSNNQPQHF.

This clonotype was seen many times. The chain uses TRBV12-3 or TRBV12-4 and TRBJ1-2; perhaps TRBD1 as D (5 bases). Trimming stripped 4 bases from V and 8 bases from J, with 11 bases between. This CDR3 has 12 amino acids. The CDR3 region is CASSWGREGYTF. As DNA, the CDR3 is TGTGCCAGCAGTTGGGGGAGAGAGGGCTACACCTTC.

In its sample, this clonotype was seen many times. The chain carries TRBV10-3 and TRBJ2-7; perhaps TRBD1 as D (5 bases). Germline CDR1 ENHRY, CDR2 SYGVKD. The CDR3 loop spans 15 amino acids. Deletions cut 5 bases from V and 5 bases from J, with 19 bases between. CDR3 sequence (DNA): TGTGCCATCAGTAAGAGCATACTTCAAGGGGACGAGCAGTACTTC. It codes for CAISKSILQGDEQYF.

This clonotype was recorded many times. This chain connects TRBV30 to TRBJ1-1; TRBD1 matches 9 bases. Per the germline V gene, CDR1 is GTSNPN and CDR2 is SVGIG (reference sequence). The CDR3 extends over 14 amino acids. V was pared by 3 bases and J by 4 bases, with 6 bases of the junction left unmatched. CDR3 nucleotides: TGTGCCTGGAGGGGCACAGGGGGCCTCACTGAAGCTTTCTTT. Protein product: CAWRGTGGLTEAFF.

Ten or more counts support this clonotype. The gene calls are TRBV2 and TRBJ2-1; 7 bases fit TRBD2. The length of the CDR3 is 18 residues. Germline V lookup: CDR1 SNHLY, CDR2 FYNNEI. V trimming: 1 base; J trimming: 2 bases; junction bases outside the gene matches: 11. The CDR3 sequence is CASSEGGTGGRTYNEQFF. The CDR3 DNA reads TGTGCCAGCAGTGAAGGAGGGACGGGAGGAAGGACCTACAATGAGCAGTTCTTC.

By share, this clonotype ranks as medium-sized. The chain carries TRBV20-1 and TRBJ2-7; D ambiguous. CDR1 is DFQATT and CDR2 is SNEGSKA in the germline V gene (reference sequence). Trimming removed 5 bases at V and 5 bases at J, with 13 bases between. The CDR3 is made up of 12 amino acids. The CDR3 sequence: CSASPILDEQYF. The CDR3 coding sequence is TGCAGTGCTTCCCCTATCCTAGACGAGCAGTACTTC.

This clonotype qualifies as medium-sized. The chain carries TRBV20-1 and TRBJ1-6; 7 bases align to TRBD1. Germline V gene lookup returns CDR1 DFQATT and CDR2 SNEGSKA (reference sequence). V gave up 6 bases and J gave up 3 bases; unmatched junction bases: 8. The CDR3 covers 15 residues. The CDR3 nucleotides are TGCAGTGCCGCCGGGACAGACATCTATAATTCACCCCTCCACTTT. Protein product: CSAAGTDIYNSPLHF.

This clonotype appeared many times. This chain connects TRBV6-5 to TRBJ2-1; D gene unclear. The CDR3 loop spans 15 amino acids. Germline V gene data show CDR1 as MNHEY and CDR2 as SVGAGI. V was trimmed by 0 bases and J by 2 bases, leaving 8 bases between them. Here the CDR3 DNA reads TGTGCCAGCAGTTACTCCGCCCCCCCCTACAATGAGCAGTTCTTC. The encoded protein is CASSYSAPPYNEQFF.

This clonotype came up many times. The rearrangement uses TRBV19 and TRBJ1-2; 7 positions agree with TRBD1. V dropped 5 bases and J dropped 6; count of bases not matched to a gene: 6. The CDR3 totals 13 residues. Germline lookup yields CDR1 LNHDA and CDR2 SQIVND (reference sequence). The CDR3: CASSGQGVDGYTF. The CDR3 region has the DNA TGTGCCAGTAGTGGGCAGGGGGTCGATGGCTACACCTTC. The full variable domain, with the rest looked up from reference TRBV19 and TRBJ1-2, is DGGITQSPKYLFRKEGQNVTLSCEQNLNHDAMYWYRQDPGQGLRLIYYSQIVNDFQKGDIAEGYSVSREKKESFPLTVTSAQKNPTAFYLCASSGQGVDGYTFGSGTRLTVV.

This clonotype has a count of ten or more. The J gene is TRBJ2-3, the V gene TRBV28; 7 bases fit TRBD2. The junction had 4 bases not matched to a gene; V was cut back by 3 bases and J by 1 base. Per the germline V gene, CDR1 is MDHEN and CDR2 is SYDVKM. The CDR3 has 15 residues. The CDR3 region has the DNA TGTGCCAGCAGTTTTGTACTAGCGCGCACAGATACGCAGTATTTT. Protein product: CASSFVLARTDTQYF. Together with reference TRBV28 and TRBJ2-3, the CDR3 gives the full variable domain: DVKVTQSSRYLVKRTGEKVFLECVQDMDHENMFWYRQDPGLGLRLIYFSYDVKMKEKGDIPEGYSVSREKKERFSLILESASTNQTSMYLCASSFVLARTDTQYFGPGTRLTVL.

This clonotype was counted ten times or more. The gene calls are TRBV7-8 and TRBJ2-1; 9 bases fit TRBD2. CDR1 and CDR2 (germline): SGHVS, FQNEAQ. This CDR3 has 18 amino acids. V was pared by 2 bases and J by 9 bases, with 17 bases of the junction left unmatched. CDR3 nucleotide sequence: TGTGCCAGCAGCTTAAATAGGGTAGCGAGACTAGCGGAGGGTGAGCAGTTCTTC. As protein: CASSLNRVARLAEGEQFF.

The V call is TRBV7-2, the J call TRBJ2-7; the D gene is possibly TRBD1 (8 bases). The CDR3 covers 18 residues. V lost 5 bases and J lost 1, with 24 bases in between. Germline V gene lookup returns CDR1 SGHTA and CDR2 FQGNSA. The DNA for the CDR3 is TGTGCCAGCAGCGTAGTCGGGGGGTGGACAGGGACATCCTACGAGCAGTACTTC. It yields the protein CASSVVGGWTGTSYEQYF.

This clonotype came up many times. The chain joins TRBV7-2 to TRBJ2-2; TRBD2 is a possible D gene (6 bases). With 6 bases removed from V and 5 bases from J, the gap between germline ends came to 13 bases. The CDR3 is made up of 14 amino acids. Germline CDR1 reads SGHTA; CDR2 reads FQGNSA. This chain's CDR3 is CASRPVLATGELFF. The CDR3 DNA sequence: TGTGCCAGCAGACCCGTTCTAGCGACCGGGGAGCTGTTTTTT.

In its sample, this clonotype ranks as medium-sized. V is TRBV4-1 and J is TRBJ2-4; D might be TRBD2 (5 bases). The CDR3 spans 17 residues. CDR1 and CDR2 (germline): MGHRA, YSYEKL. V dropped 2 bases and J dropped 0 bases, with 14 bases sitting between them. The CDR3, as DNA: TGCGCCAGCAGCCAACCCCTGAGCGGCCTAGCCAAAAACATTCAGTACTTC. It encodes CASSQPLSGLAKNIQYF.

The V call is TRBV28, the J call TRBJ2-7, with 12 nucleotides matching TRBD2. The CDR3 has 20 residues. J gave up 0 bases and V 7 bases, and 19 bases lay outside the gene matches. The germline V gene encodes CDR1 MDHEN and CDR2 SYDVKM. Here the CDR3 reads CASILRKASGRAMSSYEQYF. The DNA of the CDR3 is TGTGCCAGCATCCTGCGTAAAGCTAGCGGGAGGGCCATGAGCTCCTACGAGCAGTACTTC.